The clone carrying this T cell receptor (beta chain) was counted only a few times. As yet, its antigen is unknown. The CDR3 is 14 residues long. Trimming left V 0 bases short and J 4 bases short, with 9 bases between. Looked up from germline, CDR1 is LGHNA and CDR2 is YSLEER. A process of 5'RACE template switching, which added a universal primer site and UMIs, was used to make TCR cDNA. Each CDR3 protein gets one entry after TCRdb re-called the 5' RACE reads with MiXCR. Among just over 300,000 distinct CDR3 sequences listed, roughly 3.5% were seen once. This entry belongs to a study of T cells after yellow fever vaccination. Overall study results and limits: Reappearing after the booster were most of the clones from primary vaccination (approximately 96% CD4, around 88% CD8).

The TCR comes from a young man who received the YFV17D yellow fever vaccine. The sequencing here drew on PBMCs, taken on the day of the yellow fever booster vaccination. The chain joins TRBV4-3 to TRBJ1-2; D is unresolved. CDR3 coding DNA: TGCGCCAGCAGCCAAGATTCTCCAGGCTATGGCTACACCTTC. Translating gives CASSQDSPGYGYTF.